Listed here are 20 T cell receptor beta chains from one sample, sequenced in a study of blood T cell repertoires in COVID-19. Using immunoSEQ multiplex PCR, the repertoire was profiled, and TCRdb retains in-frame clones only, with some absent. The table has roughly 190,000 clones, about 80% seen once. The sequencing sample was made of peripheral blood. The receptors were sampled from a man under 40 with active or convalescent COVID-19.

There are a few counts of this clone. The J gene is TRBJ1-3, the V gene TRBV6-6; D perhaps matches TRBD1 (5 bases). This CDR3 is built from 14 residues. Looked up from germline, CDR1 is MNHNY and CDR2 is SVGAGI (reference sequence). V shed 0 bases and J shed 4 bases, with 7 bases lying between them. In nucleotides, the CDR3 is TGTGCCAGCAGTTACTCGGGGCAGGGAAACACCATATATTTT. Translation gives CASSYSGQGNTIYF.

This clone was seen a handful of times. V and J are TRBV18 and TRBJ1-1; D is ambiguous. The germline V gene encodes CDR1 KGHSH and CDR2 LQKENI. This CDR3 is built from 13 residues. Trimming pared 2 bases from V and 4 bases from J, leaving 8 bases between. In nucleotides, the CDR3 is TGTGCCAGCTCACCAGAGATTGGCACTGAAGCTTTCTTT. Its protein product is CASSPEIGTEAFF.

The chain joins TRBV6-2 or TRBV6-3 to TRBJ2-4; a weak D match, TRBD1 (5 bases). The CDR3 has 17 residues. CDR1 is MNHEY and CDR2 is SVGEGT in the germline V gene. Trimming pared 5 bases from V and 0 bases from J, leaving 17 bases between. The CDR3 DNA sequence: TGTGCCAGCAGTAACCTACAGGACCTACTAGCCAAAAACATTCAGTACTTC. Encoded protein: CASSNLQDLLAKNIQYF.

The V gene is TRBV10-2, the J gene TRBJ2-7, with TRBD1 matching over 7 bases. This CDR3 has 15 amino acids. V gave up 3 bases and J gave up 4 bases; unmatched junction bases: 9. CDR1 is WSHSY, CDR2 SAAADI, per germline. As DNA, the CDR3 is TGCGCCAGCAGTGAAATTATGGGCAGGGGGTACGAGCAGTACTTC. Amino acid sequence: CASSEIMGRGYEQYF.

The chain joins TRBV25-1 to TRBJ2-1, with 10 bases fitting TRBD2. The CDR3 is 15 residues long. V shed 5 bases and J 5 bases; nucleotides not matched to a gene: 6. Germline assignment: CDR1 MGHDK and CDR2 SYGVNS. The CDR3 bases are TGTGCCAGCAGTCCCGCTAGCGGGAGCCACAATGAGCAGTTCTTC. Translation gives CASSPASGSHNEQFF.

The genes are TRBV10-1 and TRBJ2-3; TRBD2 agrees at 8 bases. Germline V gives CDR1 WNHNN, CDR2 SYGVQD (reference sequence). This CDR3 comprises 14 residues. Trimming cost V 6 bases and J 2 bases; bases outside gene matches: 4. This CDR3 is CASSGLASTDTQYF. CDR3 nucleotides: TGCGCCAGCAGCGGACTAGCTTCCACAGATACGCAGTATTTT.

This sequence joins TRBV3-1 (or the pseudogene TRBV3-2) and TRBJ1-1; 8 bases map to TRBD1. The CDR3 is 15 amino acids. In germline, CDR1 is LGHDT, CDR2 YNNKEL (reference sequence). J gave up 1 base and V 0 bases, and 1 base lay outside the gene matches. Written as DNA, the CDR3 is TGTGCCAGCAGCCAAGAGGGGACAGGGAACACTGAAGCTTTCTTT. Amino acid sequence: CASSQEGTGNTEAFF.

This rearrangement joins TRBV5-6 to TRBJ2-2, with 8 bases that match TRBD2. CDR1 and CDR2 from the germline V gene are SGHDT and YYEEEE. The ends lost 0 bases at V and 6 bases at J; junction bases unmatched: 4. The CDR3 spans 15 residues. In nucleotides, the CDR3 is TGTGCCAGCAGCTTGGCCGGGAGGGGGGCCGGGGAGCTGTTTTTT. This gives the protein CASSLAGRGAGELFF.

This clone was found once. V and J are TRBV6-5 and TRBJ2-3; possibly TRBD2 for D (5 bases). The CDR3 has 16 residues. The V gene lost 2 bases and the J gene lost 1 base, with 13 bases spanning the gap. Germline V CDR1 and CDR2: MNHEY, SVGAGI. For the CDR3, the DNA is TGTGCCAGCAGTTACGCTGGAGGTAGAGGCACAGATACGCAGTATTTT. Translation gives CASSYAGGRGTDTQYF.

The chain is built from TRBV18 and TRBJ2-3, with a possible D match to TRBD1 (5 bases). V lost 2 bases and J 0 bases, leaving 12 bases between the germline ends. The CDR3 has 16 amino acids. Per germline, CDR1 KGHSH and CDR2 LQKENI. The CDR3 DNA follows: TGTGCCAGCTCACCAACATCGCAGGGTAGCACAGATACGCAGTATTTT. Amino acids: CASSPTSQGSTDTQYF.

The chain links TRBV6-5 to TRBJ2-1, with D possibly being TRBD2 (5 bases). This CDR3 contains 13 residues. Trimming took off 5 bases at V and 6 bases at J, with 11 bases between the two ends. CDR1 and CDR2 from the germline V gene are MNHEY and SVGAGI. The CDR3 DNA follows: TGTGCCAGCAGTCCCGGACTCCTCAATGAGCAGTTCTTC. Its translation: CASSPGLLNEQFF.

This clone was detected once. V and J are TRBV28 and TRBJ2-7, with a possible D match to TRBD2 (6 bases). V gave up 6 bases and J gave up 3 bases, with 18 bases separating them. This CDR3 spans 15 amino acids. CDR1 MDHEN and CDR2 SYDVKM come from the germline V gene. In DNA form, the CDR3 reads TGTGCCAGCAGGGAAAGGAGGGGCGGAGACTACGAGCAGTACGTC. Its translation: CASRERRGGDYEQYV.

The V gene is TRBV27, the J gene TRBJ2-7, with 11 bases matching TRBD2. Germline CDR1 reads MNHEY; CDR2 reads SMNVEV (reference sequence). J gave up 3 bases and V 3 bases, and 1 base lay outside the gene matches. The CDR3 sequence is 14 residues long. The CDR3, as DNA: TGTGCCAGCAGTTTTGGACTAGCGGGCTACGAGCAGTACTTC. It codes for CASSFGLAGYEQYF.

The genes are TRBV12-5 and TRBJ2-2; D not resolved. The CDR3 length is 18 residues. Trimming shortened V by 2 bases and J by 6 bases, and 22 bases separated the two germline ends. Germline V gene sequence: CDR1 LGHNT, CDR2 FRNRAP. CDR3 DNA: TGTGCTAGTGGTTTGTTGCGTGCCGGTCAGGCTAAGGCCGGGGAGCTGTTTTTT. It encodes CASGLLRAGQAKAGELFF.

This clone was counted between two and nine times. The V and J genes are TRBV6-5 and TRBJ2-1, with 10 positions matching TRBD1. This CDR3 has 14 amino acids. The ends lost 4 bases at V and 9 bases at J; junction bases unmatched: 6. From germline, CDR1 is MNHEY and CDR2 SVGAGI. DNA of the CDR3: TGTGCCAGCAGTTCCGGGACAGGGGCTAGTGAGCAGTTCTTC. Translation: CASSSGTGASEQFF.

The V call is TRBV10-2, the J call TRBJ1-4; no clear D gene. The germline gives CDR1 WSHSY, CDR2 SAAADI. Trimming pared 6 bases from V and 0 bases from J, leaving 8 bases between. The CDR3 totals 14 residues. The CDR3 loop is CASSETATNEKLFF. The CDR3 DNA sequence: TGCGCCAGCAGCGAAACGGCAACTAATGAAAAACTGTTTTTT.

The chain links TRBV2 to TRBJ2-1; 10 positions match TRBD1. This CDR3 spans 14 amino acids. V shed 5 bases, J shed 7 bases, and the junction held 5 bases outside the gene matches. CDR1 is SNHLY and CDR2 is FYNNEI in the germline V gene. CDR3 protein: CASSLDRGKNEQFF. DNA of the CDR3: TGTGCCAGCAGTTTGGACAGGGGGAAAAATGAGCAGTTCTTC.

CDR3 nucleotide sequence: TGTGCCAGCAGCTTAGCGTCAGGGGGCTACTCACCCCTCCACTTT. This sequence encodes CASSLASGGYSPLHF. This chain joins TRBV7-2 and TRBJ1-6, with 8 positions matching TRBD1. CDR1 and CDR2 (germline): SGHTA, FQGNSA. This CDR3 region has 15 residues. V trimming: 0 bases; J trimming: 10 bases; junction bases outside the gene matches: 5.

The rearrangement joins TRBV2 to TRBJ2-1, with a possible D match to TRBD2 (6 bases). The germline CDR1 and CDR2 sequences are SNHLY and FYNNEI. V was pared by 4 bases and J by 4 bases, with 14 bases between. This CDR3 is 15 amino acids long. The CDR3 protein is CASSVTGASYNEQFF. CDR3 nucleotide sequence: TGTGCCAGCAGTGTAACGGGAGCAAGTTACAATGAGCAGTTCTTC.

V is TRBV7-8 and J is TRBJ2-5, with 8 bases aligning to TRBD1. The length of the CDR3 is 16 residues. The J segment lost 1 base and the V segment lost 5 bases, leaving 9 bases of the junction unmatched. Germline CDR1 and CDR2: SGHVS and FQNEAQ. This CDR3 is CASSRAGGGRQETQYF. CDR3 nucleotide sequence: TGTGCCAGCAGCCGAGCAGGGGGCGGGCGCCAAGAGACCCAGTACTTC. Full variable domain (remainder filled in from reference TRBV7-8 and TRBJ2-5): GAGVSQSPRYKVAKRGQDVALRCDPISGHVSLFWYQQALGQGPEFLTYFQNEAQLDKSGLPSDRFFAERPEGSVSTLKIQRTQQEDSAVYLCASSRAGGGRQETQYFGPGTRLLVL.